These 4 T cell receptor beta chains came from one sample sequenced in a study of cytomegalovirus exposure and HLA in healthy donors. The PCR had 60 Vbeta and 13 Jbeta primers. Method: immunoSEQ multiplex PCR; TCRdb's copy keeps in-frame clones and lacks some. The repertoire holds approximately 180,000 clones, with 81% as singletons. The specimen sequenced was PBMCs. The receptors originated from a man younger than 35 in good health and CMV-seronegative.

The chain recombines TRBV7-2 with TRBJ1-2; D ambiguous. The CDR3 has 16 amino acids. CDR1 and CDR2 (germline): SGHTA, FQGNSA. Between the trimmed V and J ends, which lost 1 base and 1 base, there was a span of 13 bases. Here the CDR3 DNA reads TGTGCCAGCAGCTTAGGTATCGTGGGCCATAACTATGGCTACACCTTC. It is translated as CASSLGIVGHNYGYTF.

The chain couples TRBV11-2 to TRBJ2-1; TRBD2 matches 10 bases. The V gene end was trimmed by 5 bases and the J gene end by 7 bases; junction bases not matched to a gene: 8. Germline loops: CDR1 SGHAT, CDR2 FQNNGV. This CDR3 has 15 amino acids. DNA for the CDR3: TGTGCCAGCAGCGAAGCGGGAGGGCCGGGGAATGAGCAGTTCTTC. This encodes CASSEAGGPGNEQFF.

V and J are TRBV7-9 and TRBJ2-7, with a possible D match to TRBD1 (5 bases). The CDR3 is 14 amino acids. The V end was cut by 4 bases, the J end by 2 bases, with 12 bases between. CDR1 and CDR2 (germline): SEHNR, FQNEAQ (reference sequence). The CDR3 is CASSCPGHPYEQYF. CDR3 DNA sequence: TGTGCCAGCAGCTGCCCTGGACATCCCTACGAGCAGTACTTC.

This clone occurred once. The chain links TRBV4-2 to TRBJ1-3, with unresolved D. The V and J ends lost 3 bases and 0 bases respectively, with 12 bases between them. The CDR3 has 16 amino acids. Germline CDR1 LGHNA, CDR2 YNFKEQ. The CDR3 bases are TGTGCCAGCAGCCACGGAGACGGAAACTCTGGAAACACCATATATTTT. Protein: CASSHGDGNSGNTIYF.